This T cell receptor (beta chain) was obtained from a study of shared T cell receptors in the human thymus. Deletions cut 2 bases from V and 1 base from J, with 20 bases between. The V gene's germline CDR1 is MNHEY and CDR2 SMNVEV (reference sequence). The CDR3 is 18 residues long. The table came from immunoSEQ multiplex PCR; TCRdb's copy has only in-frame clones and leaves some out. This repertoire shows about 380,000 clones, just under 95% found once; its top ten account for 0.015% to 0.02%. The genes are TRBV27 and TRBJ1-1; D may be TRBD1 (6 bases). This clonotype was obtained from a human donor. The sample taken for sequencing was thymocytes. CDR3 DNA: TGTGCCAGCAGTTTAATGGTTGCCGGGACACCCCAGAACACTGAAGCTTTCTTT. Encoded protein: CASSLMVAGTPQNTEAFF.